Listed below are T cell receptor beta chains from one sample, sequenced in a study of PD-L1 blockade in urothelial cancer. Clones were sequenced by immunoSEQ multiplex PCR, and TCRdb holds only the in-frame ones, with some missing. Here the sample spans more than 45,000 clones, about 90% being singletons. This material consisted of PBMCs, taken around atezolizumab (anti-PD-L1) treatment. The receptors were gathered from a man in his sixties with urothelial cancer. Each CDR3 is given without its conserved first and last residue. Part of the rows lack a size; the others show once, few, many or a class for expanded clones.

j_call v_call clone_size cdr3_aa
TRBJ2-3 TRBV5-1 - ASSLGSWSISDTQY
TRBJ2-1 TRBV6-6 once ASSYGRHNEQF
TRBJ2-7 TRBV10-3 - AIRLQDSSYEQY
TRBJ2-3 TRBV25-1 - ASSIWGRDTDTQY
TRBJ2-7 TRBV30 few AWSTTLTGREQY
TRBJ2-1 TRBV10-1 - ASSESTSGSINEQF
TRBJ2-2 TRBV5-1 few ASSRQGISGELF
TRBJ2-3 TRBV6-1 - ASNWGVLDTQY
TRBJ1-6 TRBV6-5 few ASTLTWASPLH
TRBJ1-3 TRBV7-7 few ASSPDRAGNTIY
TRBJ2-7 TRBV2 - ASSWTGSSYEQY
TRBJ2-2 TRBV5-1 once ASSQDFTGELF
TRBJ2-3 TRBV18 - ASSPQLTHRGGTDTQY
TRBJ2-2 TRBV5-1 - ASSPSGRGHGELF
TRBJ1-3 TRBV7-3 - ASSLMAGRGNTIY
TRBJ1-2 TRBV9 - ASSVGAGGLYGYT
TRBJ1-2 TRBV7-8 - ASTRQGGTNYGYT
TRBJ2-3 TRBV6-5 - ASTDLHWADTQY
TRBJ1-6 TRBV6-1 - ASSEVWGGDSPLH
TRBJ1-2 TRBV27 once ASRPRQGQGYT
TRBJ2-3 TRBV5-1 - ASSEGQGTRTDTQY
TRBJ2-1 TRBV7-8 - ASRLAGSNEQF
TRBJ1-5 TRBV28 few ASQQGGTQPQH
TRBJ1-1 TRBV10-3 - AISESRDTEAF
TRBJ1-1 TRBV7-2 - ASSLSGTGGFGLNTEAF
TRBJ1-5 TRBV27 few ASSSRGLGNQPQH
TRBJ1-5 TRBV4-2 - ASSQDTGWRQPQH
TRBJ2-7 TRBV6-1 - ASSENWGGYEQY
TRBJ2-7 TRBV5-1 - ASSLEPSNYEQY
TRBJ2-1 TRBV11-3 once ASSLAIAARNEQF
TRBJ2-7 TRBV11-3 - ASSLGSGSVYEQY
TRBJ1-5 TRBV19 - ASRSGHPYSNQPQH
TRBJ2-1 TRBV5-4 - ASSPGQGPYNEQF
TRBJ2-7 TRBV11-3 - ASSDPGLAYEQY
TRBJ2-5 TRBV6-6 - ASSYSSGRIETQY
TRBJ1-2 TRBV4-1 - ASSLHNYGYT
TRBJ1-5 TRBV18 - ASSAGSQPQH
TRBJ2-3 TRBV5-1 - ASSANTGVGTDTQY
TRBJ2-2 TRBV10-3 - ATWGGILKNTGELF
TRBJ2-3 TRBV7-9 - ASIPRGESTDTQY
TRBJ2-1 TRBV6-4 - ASSAELGYNEQF